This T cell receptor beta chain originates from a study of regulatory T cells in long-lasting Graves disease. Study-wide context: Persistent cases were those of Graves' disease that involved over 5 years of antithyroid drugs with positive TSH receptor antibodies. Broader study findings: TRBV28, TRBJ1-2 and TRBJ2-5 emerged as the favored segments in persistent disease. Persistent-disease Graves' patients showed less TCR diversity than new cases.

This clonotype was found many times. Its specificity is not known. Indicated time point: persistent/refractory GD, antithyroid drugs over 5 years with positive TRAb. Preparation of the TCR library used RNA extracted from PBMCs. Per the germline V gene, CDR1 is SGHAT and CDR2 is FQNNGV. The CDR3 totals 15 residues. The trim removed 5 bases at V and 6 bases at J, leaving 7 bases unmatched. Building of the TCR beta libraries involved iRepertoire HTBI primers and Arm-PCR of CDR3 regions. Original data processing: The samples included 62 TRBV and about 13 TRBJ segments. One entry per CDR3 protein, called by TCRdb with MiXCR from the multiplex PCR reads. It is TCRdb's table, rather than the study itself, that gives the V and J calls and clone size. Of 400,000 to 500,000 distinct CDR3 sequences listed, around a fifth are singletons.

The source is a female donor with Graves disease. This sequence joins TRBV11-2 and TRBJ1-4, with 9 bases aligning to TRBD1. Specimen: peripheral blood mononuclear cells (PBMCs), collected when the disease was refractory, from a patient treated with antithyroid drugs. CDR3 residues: CASSPWRTGDEKLFF. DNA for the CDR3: TGTGCCAGCAGCCCGTGGAGGACAGGGGATGAAAAACTGTTTTTT.